Each of the 25 T cell receptor beta chains below was sequenced from the same sample in a study of blood T cell repertoires in COVID-19. Using immunoSEQ multiplex PCR, the repertoire was profiled, and TCRdb retains in-frame clones only, with some absent. The sample lists over 150,000 clones, about nine tenths occurring once. The sequencing input was peripheral blood. The receptors shown here come from a man aged 18 to 29 who had recovered from COVID-19.

The chain uses TRBV19 and TRBJ1-1; the match to TRBD1 covers 10 bases. Looked up from germline, CDR1 is LNHDA and CDR2 is SQIVND (reference sequence). V shed 6 bases, J shed 4 bases, and the junction held 5 bases outside the gene matches. The CDR3 consists of 14 residues. This CDR3 reads CASSDRGRLTEAFF. The CDR3 DNA reads TGTGCCAGTAGCGACAGGGGGCGCCTCACTGAAGCTTTCTTT.

V and J are TRBV4-3 and TRBJ2-3; TRBD2 matches at 10 bases. This CDR3 contains 17 residues. With 0 bases clipped from V and 4 bases from J, the junction kept 7 bases outside the gene matches. The germline V gene encodes CDR1 LGHNA and CDR2 YSLEER. CDR3 coding DNA: TGCGCCAGCAGCCAAGAACGAGCGGGAGGGGGGGCAGATACGCAGTATTTT. Protein sequence: CASSQERAGGGADTQYF.

The V call is TRBV18, the J call TRBJ2-7; D uncertain. Germline CDR1 and CDR2: KGHSH and LQKENI. This CDR3 region has 14 residues. The V end was cut by 1 base, the J end by 6 bases, with 13 bases between. The CDR3 DNA reads as TGTGCCAGCTCACCACTGTCCCCGTCTAGCGAGCAGTACTTC. This gives the protein CASSPLSPSSEQYF.

This clone was seen ten or more times. CDR3: CASSQDTGVKEKLFF. The CDR3, as DNA: TGTGCCAGCAGCCAAGACACAGGGGTAAAAGAAAAACTGTTTTTT. The V gene is TRBV14, the J gene TRBJ1-4; TRBD1 matches at 7 bases. This CDR3 has 15 amino acids. V lost 0 bases and J lost 8; bases outside the gene matches: 6. Germline assignment: CDR1 SGHDN and CDR2 FVKESK.

The V call is TRBV4-1, the J call TRBJ2-3; 8 bases map to TRBD1. The germline V gene encodes CDR1 MGHRA and CDR2 YSYEKL. V shed 1 base and J 1 base; nucleotides not matched to a gene: 10. The CDR3 extends over 18 amino acids. The CDR3 loop is CASSQGDGRGLRTDTQYF. The DNA of the CDR3 is TGCGCCAGCAGCCAAGGGGACGGCAGGGGGCTCCGCACAGATACGCAGTATTTT.

The V and J genes are TRBV6-5 and TRBJ2-5; TRBD2 is a possible D gene (6 bases). The V end was cut by 2 bases, the J end by 3 bases, with 16 bases between. There are 16 residues in the CDR3. Germline-derived CDR1 and CDR2 are MNHEY and SVGAGI. DNA for the CDR3: TGTGCCAGCAGTTACCCGGGCGGGATCGGAAAAGAGACCCAGTACTTC. It specifies CASSYPGGIGKETQYF.

The chain joins TRBV6-5 to TRBJ1-5; 7 positions agree with TRBD1. Germline V gene data show CDR1 as MNHEY and CDR2 as SVGAGI. The CDR3 spans 15 residues. V trimming: 5 bases; J trimming: 0 bases; junction bases outside the gene matches: 4. CDR3 sequence reads: CASSTQGNSNQPQHF. The CDR3 coding sequence is TGTGCCAGCAGTACACAGGGGAATAGCAATCAGCCCCAGCATTTT.

V is TRBV28 and J is TRBJ2-7; D is unresolved. Germline V gene data show CDR1 as MDHEN and CDR2 as SYDVKM. The CDR3 is made up of 14 amino acids. The V end was cut by 2 bases, the J end by 0 bases, with 8 bases between. The CDR3: CASSLGPNSYEQYF. As DNA, the CDR3 is TGTGCCAGCAGTTTAGGGCCCAACTCCTACGAGCAGTACTTC. Full variable domain (rest looked up from reference TRBV28 and TRBJ2-7): DVKVTQSSRYLVKRTGEKVFLECVQDMDHENMFWYRQDPGLGLRLIYFSYDVKMKEKGDIPEGYSVSREKKERFSLILESASTNQTSMYLCASSLGPNSYEQYFGPGTRLTVT.

V gene TRBV28 combines with J gene TRBJ1-1; no clear D. CDR3 length: 12 residues. V gave up 2 bases and J gave up 4 bases, with 5 bases separating them. Per germline, CDR1 MDHEN and CDR2 SYDVKM. This chain's CDR3 is CASSLGATEAFF. The CDR3 nucleotides are TGTGCCAGCAGTTTAGGAGCCACTGAAGCTTTCTTT.

The chain uses TRBV18 and TRBJ2-3, with a possible D match to TRBD2 (6 bases). Trimming took 5 bases from V and 0 from J, leaving 9 bases between them. Germline V gene data show CDR1 as KGHSH and CDR2 as LQKENI. The CDR3 contains 14 residues. CDR3 sequence: CASSGGPSTDTQYF. CDR3 in DNA: TGTGCCAGCTCAGGAGGGCCGAGCACAGATACGCAGTATTTT.

The rearrangement uses TRBV28 and TRBJ2-7, with D maybe TRBD1 (5 bases). V shed 2 bases and J shed 0 bases, with 20 bases lying between them. This CDR3 region has 18 residues. Looked up from germline, CDR1 is MDHEN and CDR2 is SYDVKM. The CDR3 here is CASSLGFGVRESSYEQYF. The CDR3 coding sequence is TGTGCCAGCAGTTTAGGATTTGGTGTCAGGGAAAGCTCCTACGAGCAGTACTTC.

The table lists this clone with a count of one. The chain recombines TRBV6-5 with TRBJ2-1; TRBD2 agrees at 8 bases. J was trimmed by 9 bases and V by 7 bases; bases with no gene match: 11. This CDR3 region has 14 residues. Germline lookup yields CDR1 MNHEY and CDR2 SVGAGI. The CDR3 nucleotides are TGTGCCAGCACTACCCCGGGGGGGGCAGGTGAGCAGTTCTTC. Amino acid sequence: CASTTPGGAGEQFF.

Only one count was recorded for this clone. This CDR3 is CAGSTGQGVYEQYF. The CDR3 DNA follows: TGTGCCGGCTCTACCGGACAGGGGGTCTACGAGCAGTACTTC. The chain links TRBV5-8 to TRBJ2-7; TRBD1 aligns across 10 bases. Germline V lookup: CDR1 SGHTS, CDR2 YDEGEE. V lost 10 bases, J lost 3 bases, and 10 bases stayed unmatched. The CDR3 loop spans 14 amino acids.

This chain uses TRBV2 with TRBJ2-7, with D tentatively TRBD1 (7 bases). CDR3 length: 16 residues. Germline V gene data show CDR1 as SNHLY and CDR2 as FYNNEI. Deletions cut 6 bases from V and 3 bases from J, with 21 bases between. CDR3 nucleotide sequence: TGTGCCAGCAGCTCGGATTTGACAGGGAGGATCTACGAGCAGTACTTC. Its translation: CASSSDLTGRIYEQYF.

The chain combines TRBV15 with TRBJ1-2; D gene uncertain. Germline V gene data show CDR1 as LNHNV and CDR2 as YYDKDF (reference sequence). Trimming shortened V by 0 bases and J by 5 bases, and 13 bases separated the two germline ends. The CDR3 contains 15 residues. DNA of the CDR3: TGTGCCACCAGCAGAGAGCGGGGAGGAACTTATGGCTACACCTTC. Translation: CATSRERGGTYGYTF.

The CDR3 DNA follows: TGCGCCAGCAGCCAAGATCTAGGGGGCGGGAACACTGAAGCTTTCTTT. It yields the protein CASSQDLGGGNTEAFF. V is TRBV4-1 and J is TRBJ1-1; 7 positions match TRBD1. The CDR3 runs 16 residues. Per the germline V gene, CDR1 is MGHRA and CDR2 is YSYEKL. V was clipped by 0 bases and J by 1 base; unmatched bases: 5.

The chain uses TRBV3-1 (or the pseudogene TRBV3-2) and TRBJ2-1; 12 nucleotides line up with TRBD2. The length of the CDR3 is 16 residues. CDR1 LGHDT and CDR2 YNNKEL come from the germline V gene (reference sequence). J gave up 7 bases and V 4 bases, and 8 bases lay outside the gene matches. The CDR3 loop reads CASSRASGRVSNEQFF. The CDR3 DNA reads TGTGCCAGCAGCCGGGCTAGCGGGAGGGTGTCGAATGAGCAGTTCTTC.

This CDR3 is CASSQGMEGLYEQYF. CDR3 nucleotide sequence: TGCGCCAGCAGCCAAGGGATGGAGGGGCTCTACGAGCAGTACTTC. The chain couples TRBV4-1 to TRBJ2-7; tentative D call: TRBD2 (6 bases). The germline V and J ends were trimmed by 1 base and 3 bases, with 13 bases remaining between them. This CDR3 has 15 residues. Germline-derived CDR1 and CDR2 are MGHRA and YSYEKL.

The chain has TRBV7-2 and TRBJ2-3, with TRBD2 identical over 11 bases. The CDR3 sequence is 16 residues long. V shed 5 bases, J shed 2 bases, and the junction held 6 bases outside the gene matches. Germline V gene sequence: CDR1 SGHTA, CDR2 FQGNSA. The CDR3 nucleotides read TGTGCCAGCAGCCCCCGACTAGCGGGATACACAGATACGCAGTATTTT. This translates into CASSPRLAGYTDTQYF. The whole variable domain, remainder taken from reference TRBV7-2 and TRBJ2-3, is GAGVSQSPSNKVTEKGKDVELRCDPISGHTALYWYRQSLGQGLEFLIYFQGNSAPDKSGLPSDRFSAERTGGSVSTLTIQRTQQEDSAVYLCASSPRLAGYTDTQYFGPGTRLTVL.

This sequence joins TRBV4-3 and TRBJ2-7, with D uncertain. The CDR3 consists of 13 residues. Trimming removed 1 base at V and 4 bases at J, with 8 bases between. Germline V gene data show CDR1 as LGHNA and CDR2 as YSLEER. The CDR3 coding sequence is TGCGCCAGCAGCCAAGGCGGAGCTTACGAGCAGTACTTC. Encoded protein: CASSQGGAYEQYF.

This sequence joins TRBV7-9 and TRBJ1-1, with 10 nucleotides matching TRBD1. The CDR3 totals 14 residues. CDR1 is SEHNR, CDR2 FQNEAQ, per germline (reference sequence). The junction had 1 base not matched to a gene; V was cut back by 1 base and J by 5 bases. DNA of the CDR3: TGTGCCAGCAGCTTAGGGGACAGGGGAACTGAAGCTTTCTTT. Protein product: CASSLGDRGTEAFF.

The J gene is TRBJ2-1, the V gene TRBV27, with 7 positions matching TRBD1. Germline V CDR1 and CDR2: MNHEY, SMNVEV (reference sequence). The V and J ends lost 5 bases and 15 bases, in that order; junction bases with no gene match: 16. The CDR3 runs 14 residues. CDR3 bases: TGTGCCAGCAGTCCGTCACTAAACAGGGGCTGGTGGTTCTTC. This translates into CASSPSLNRGWWFF.

The chain's CDR3 is CAWSDGTVNQPQHF. The CDR3 nucleotides read TGTGCCTGGTCTGATGGGACAGTCAATCAGCCCCAGCATTTT. This chain joins TRBV30 and TRBJ1-5; 7 bases match TRBD1. J was trimmed by 3 bases and V by 5 bases; bases with no gene match: 7. Looked up from germline, CDR1 is GTSNPN and CDR2 is SVGIG (reference sequence). The CDR3 spans 14 residues.

The V and J genes are TRBV6-5 and TRBJ1-2; 9 nucleotides line up with TRBD1. V shed 1 base and J 8 bases; nucleotides not matched to a gene: 11. This CDR3 has 16 amino acids. Germline values: CDR1 MNHEY, CDR2 SVGAGI. CDR3 bases: TGTGCCAGCAGTTACTTCCGGGACAGGGCTATTCGCGGCTACACCTTC. Protein product: CASSYFRDRAIRGYTF.

The V gene is TRBV29-1, the J gene TRBJ1-2, with 9 bases lining up with TRBD1. The CDR3 is 13 amino acids. V lost 6 bases to trimming and J lost 4 bases; unmatched junction nucleotides: 6. Germline CDR1 is SQVTM and CDR2 is ANQGSEA. The CDR3 sequence: CSVDTGGIYGYTF. In DNA form, the CDR3 reads TGCAGCGTGGATACAGGGGGCATCTATGGCTACACCTTC.